This paragraph reports one TCR beta chain. Its target is unknown. This may arise from a read error, as a much more abundant clone is one base away. Trimming left V 3 bases short and J 0 bases short, with 10 bases between. The germline gives CDR1 SGDLS, CDR2 YYNGEE. The CDR3 is 15 residues long. Memory CD4+ T cells were sorted as CD4+CD45RO+CD25- cells. Full-length variable regions came from constant-region reverse primers plus semi-nested Nested Universal Primer A PCR. TCRdb itself ran the 5' RACE reads through MiXCR, one entry per CDR3 protein. The sample consists of 50,000 to 75,000 distinct CDR3 sequences, less than 25% of them appearing once. Study-wide findings and caveats: Tumor Tregs overlapped most with tumor, then blood, naive CD4+ cells. Tumor memory CD4+ T cell TCR gene usage clustered with blood and lymph node memory CD4+ cells and lymph node naive CD4+ cells.

The rearrangement links TRBV9 to TRBJ1-3, with TRBD1 as a possible D gene (5 bases). The sample comprised memory CD4+ T cells sorted from a lymph node. Indicated subset: memory CD4+ T cells, CD4+CD45RO+CD25-. The TCR originated in a female donor with breast cancer. Here the CDR3 reads CASSGEGRSGNTIYF. For the CDR3, the DNA is TGTGCCAGCAGCGGAGAGGGACGCTCTGGAAACACCATATATTTT.